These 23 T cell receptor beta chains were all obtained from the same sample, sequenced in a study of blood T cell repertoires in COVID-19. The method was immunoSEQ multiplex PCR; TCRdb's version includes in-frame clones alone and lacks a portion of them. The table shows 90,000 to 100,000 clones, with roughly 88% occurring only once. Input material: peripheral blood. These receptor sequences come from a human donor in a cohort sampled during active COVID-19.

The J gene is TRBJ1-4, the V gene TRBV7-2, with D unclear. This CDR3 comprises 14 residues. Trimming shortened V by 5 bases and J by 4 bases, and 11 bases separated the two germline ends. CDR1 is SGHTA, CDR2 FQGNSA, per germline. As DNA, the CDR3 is TGTGCCAGCAGCCCCGCCAGGTTTAATGAAAAACTGTTTTTT. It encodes CASSPARFNEKLFF.

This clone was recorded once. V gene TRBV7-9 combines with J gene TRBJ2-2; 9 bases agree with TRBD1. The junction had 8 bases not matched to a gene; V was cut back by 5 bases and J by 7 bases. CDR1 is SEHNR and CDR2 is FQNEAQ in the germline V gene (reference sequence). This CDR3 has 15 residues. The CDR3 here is CASSAGQGRGGELFF. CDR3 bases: TGTGCCAGCAGCGCCGGACAGGGGAGGGGCGGGGAGCTGTTTTTT.

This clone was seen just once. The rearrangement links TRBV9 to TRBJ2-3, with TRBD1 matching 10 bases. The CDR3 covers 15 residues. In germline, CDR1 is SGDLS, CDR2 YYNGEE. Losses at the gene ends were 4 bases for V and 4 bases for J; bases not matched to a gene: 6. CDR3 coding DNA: TGTGCCAGCAGCTCACGGGACAGGGGCGCAGATACGCAGTATTTT. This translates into CASSSRDRGADTQYF.

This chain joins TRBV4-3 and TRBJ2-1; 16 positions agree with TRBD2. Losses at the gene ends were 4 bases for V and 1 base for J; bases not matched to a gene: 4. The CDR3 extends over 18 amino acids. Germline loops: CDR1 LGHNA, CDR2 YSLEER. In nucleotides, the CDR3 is TGCGCCAGCAGCCCGGGACTAGCGGGGGGGCCATCCTACAATGAGCAGTTCTTC. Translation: CASSPGLAGGPSYNEQFF.

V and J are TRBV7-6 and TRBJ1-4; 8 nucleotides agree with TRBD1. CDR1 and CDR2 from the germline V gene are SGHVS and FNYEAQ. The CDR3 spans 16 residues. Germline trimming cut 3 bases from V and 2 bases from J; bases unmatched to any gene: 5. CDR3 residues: CASSLATGATNEKLFF. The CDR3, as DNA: TGTGCCAGCAGCTTGGCGACAGGGGCTACTAATGAAAAACTGTTTTTT.

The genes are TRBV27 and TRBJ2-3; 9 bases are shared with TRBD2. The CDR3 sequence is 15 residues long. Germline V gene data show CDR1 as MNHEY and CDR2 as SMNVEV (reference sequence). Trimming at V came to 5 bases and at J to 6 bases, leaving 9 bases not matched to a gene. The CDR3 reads CASSPLAGPDDTQYF. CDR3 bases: TGTGCCAGCAGTCCCCTAGCGGGACCGGACGATACGCAGTATTTT.

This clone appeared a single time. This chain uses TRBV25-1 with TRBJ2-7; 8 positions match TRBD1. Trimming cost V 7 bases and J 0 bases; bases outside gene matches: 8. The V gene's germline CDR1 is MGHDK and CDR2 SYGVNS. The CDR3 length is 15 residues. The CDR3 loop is CASIGTGASSYEQYF. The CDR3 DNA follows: TGTGCCAGCATAGGGACAGGCGCGAGCTCCTACGAGCAGTACTTC.

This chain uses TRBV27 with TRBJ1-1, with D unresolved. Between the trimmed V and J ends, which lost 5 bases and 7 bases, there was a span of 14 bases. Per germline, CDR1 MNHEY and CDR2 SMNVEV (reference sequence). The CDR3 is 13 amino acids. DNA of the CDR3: TGTGCCAGCAGTGCGGAGAAGTTTGGTGAAGCTTTCTTT. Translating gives CASSAEKFGEAFF.

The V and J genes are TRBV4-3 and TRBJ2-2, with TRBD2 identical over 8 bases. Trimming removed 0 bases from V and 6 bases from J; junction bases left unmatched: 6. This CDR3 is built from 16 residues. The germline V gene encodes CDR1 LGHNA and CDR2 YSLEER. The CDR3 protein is CASSQDGGRPSGELFF. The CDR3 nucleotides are TGCGCCAGCAGCCAAGATGGCGGGAGGCCCTCCGGGGAGCTGTTTTTT.

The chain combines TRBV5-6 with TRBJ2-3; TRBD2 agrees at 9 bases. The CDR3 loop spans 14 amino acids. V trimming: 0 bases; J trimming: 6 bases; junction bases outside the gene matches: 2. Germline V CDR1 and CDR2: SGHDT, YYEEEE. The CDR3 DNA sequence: TGTGCCAGCAGCTTGGTTCTAGCGGGGGATACGCAGTATTTT. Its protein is CASSLVLAGDTQYF.

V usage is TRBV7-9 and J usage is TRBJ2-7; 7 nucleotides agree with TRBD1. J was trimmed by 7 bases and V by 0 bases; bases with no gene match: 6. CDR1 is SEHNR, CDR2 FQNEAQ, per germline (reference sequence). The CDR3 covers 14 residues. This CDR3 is CASSLARQGREQYF. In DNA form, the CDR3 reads TGTGCCAGCAGCTTAGCGAGACAGGGAAGGGAGCAGTACTTC.

Here the CDR3 DNA reads TGTGCCAGCAGTTTAGTTGGAGGGGACACTGAAGCTTTCTTT. It encodes CASSLVGGDTEAFF. The J gene is TRBJ1-1, the V gene TRBV28; a possible D gene is TRBD1 (5 bases). The CDR3 has 14 amino acids. Between the trimmed V and J ends, which lost 2 bases and 3 bases, there was a span of 10 bases. Looked up from germline, CDR1 is MDHEN and CDR2 is SYDVKM.

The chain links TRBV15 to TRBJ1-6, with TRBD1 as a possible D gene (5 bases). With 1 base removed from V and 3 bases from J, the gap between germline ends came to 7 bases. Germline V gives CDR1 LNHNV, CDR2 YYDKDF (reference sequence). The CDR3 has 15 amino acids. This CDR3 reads CATSRAQVYNSPLHF. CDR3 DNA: TGTGCCACCAGCAGAGCACAGGTCTATAATTCACCCCTCCACTTT.

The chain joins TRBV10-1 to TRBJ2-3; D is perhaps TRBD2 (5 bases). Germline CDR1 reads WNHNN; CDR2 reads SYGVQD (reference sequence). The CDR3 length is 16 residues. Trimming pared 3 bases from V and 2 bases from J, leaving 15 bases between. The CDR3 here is CASSEVGVCSTDTQYF. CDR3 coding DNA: TGCGCCAGCAGTGAAGTCGGGGTGTGTTCCACAGATACGCAGTATTTT.

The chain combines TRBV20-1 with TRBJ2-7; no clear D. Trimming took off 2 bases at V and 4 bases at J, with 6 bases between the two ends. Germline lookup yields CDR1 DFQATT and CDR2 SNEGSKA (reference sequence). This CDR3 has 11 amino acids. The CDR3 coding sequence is TGCAGTGCTAGACCCCAGTACGAGCAGTACTTC. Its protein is CSARPQYEQYF.

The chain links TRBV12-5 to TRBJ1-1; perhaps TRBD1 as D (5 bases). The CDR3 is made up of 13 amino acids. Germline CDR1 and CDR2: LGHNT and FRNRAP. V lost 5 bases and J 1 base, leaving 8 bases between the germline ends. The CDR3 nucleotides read TGTGCTAGTGGTCCAGACAGGAACACTGAAGCTTTCTTT. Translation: CASGPDRNTEAFF.

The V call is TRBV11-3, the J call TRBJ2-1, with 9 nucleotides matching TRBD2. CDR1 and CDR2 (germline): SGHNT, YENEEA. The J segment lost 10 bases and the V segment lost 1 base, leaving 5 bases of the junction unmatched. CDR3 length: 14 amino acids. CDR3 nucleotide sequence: TGTGCCAGCAGCTTAGGCGGGGGGGCAGGAGAGCAGTTCTTC. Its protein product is CASSLGGGAGEQFF. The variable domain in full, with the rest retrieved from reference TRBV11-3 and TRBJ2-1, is EAGVVQSPRYKIIEKKQPVAFWCNPISGHNTLYWYLQNLGQGPELLIRYENEEAVDDSQLPKDRFSAERLKGVDSTLKIQPAELGDSAVYLCASSLGGGAGEQFFGPGTRLTVL.

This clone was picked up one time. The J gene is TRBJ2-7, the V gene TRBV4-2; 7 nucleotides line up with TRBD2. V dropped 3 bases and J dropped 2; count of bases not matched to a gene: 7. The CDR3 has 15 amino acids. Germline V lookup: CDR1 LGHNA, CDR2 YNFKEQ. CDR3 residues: CASSQESSGTYEQYF. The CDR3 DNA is TGTGCCAGCAGCCAGGAATCCAGCGGGACCTACGAGCAGTACTTC.

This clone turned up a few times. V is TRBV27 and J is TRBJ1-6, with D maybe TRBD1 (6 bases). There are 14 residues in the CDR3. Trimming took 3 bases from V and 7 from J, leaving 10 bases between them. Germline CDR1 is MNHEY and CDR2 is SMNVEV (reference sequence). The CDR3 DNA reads TGTGCCAGCAGTTTCAGGGGTGGAAATTCACCCCTCCACTTT. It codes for CASSFRGGNSPLHF.

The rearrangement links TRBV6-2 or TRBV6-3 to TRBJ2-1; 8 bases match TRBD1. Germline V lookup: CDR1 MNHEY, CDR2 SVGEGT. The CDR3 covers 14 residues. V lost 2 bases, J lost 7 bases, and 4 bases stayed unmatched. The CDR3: CASSYPGGHNEQFF. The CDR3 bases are TGTGCCAGCAGTTACCCAGGGGGCCATAATGAGCAGTTCTTC.

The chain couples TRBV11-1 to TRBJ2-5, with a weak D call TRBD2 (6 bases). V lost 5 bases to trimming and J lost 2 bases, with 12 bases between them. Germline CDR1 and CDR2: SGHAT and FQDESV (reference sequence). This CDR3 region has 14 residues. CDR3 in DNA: TGTGCCAGCAGCCCCGGGCGGGGACAAGAGACCCAGTACTTC. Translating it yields CASSPGRGQETQYF.

The CDR3 sequence is CASSYALAIGELFF. CDR3 sequence (DNA): TGTGCCAGCAGTTACGCACTAGCGATCGGGGAGCTGTTTTTT. This chain links TRBV6-2 or TRBV6-3 with TRBJ2-2; TRBD2 matches at 7 bases. V shed 2 bases, J shed 7 bases, and the junction held 4 bases outside the gene matches. The CDR3 runs 14 residues. The V gene's germline CDR1 is MNHEY and CDR2 SVGEGT.

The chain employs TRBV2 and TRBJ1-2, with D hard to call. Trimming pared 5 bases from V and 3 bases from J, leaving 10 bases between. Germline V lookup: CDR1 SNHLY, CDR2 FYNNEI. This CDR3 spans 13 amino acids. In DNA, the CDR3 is TGTGCCAGCAGTCAACAGAGGGACTATGGCTACACCTTC. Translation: CASSQQRDYGYTF.